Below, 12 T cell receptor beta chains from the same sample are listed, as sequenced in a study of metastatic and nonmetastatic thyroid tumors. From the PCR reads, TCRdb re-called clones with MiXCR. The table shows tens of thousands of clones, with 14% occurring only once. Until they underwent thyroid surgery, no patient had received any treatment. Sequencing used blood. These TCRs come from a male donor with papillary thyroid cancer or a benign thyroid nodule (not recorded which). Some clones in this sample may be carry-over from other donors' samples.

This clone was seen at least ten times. The CDR3 bases are TGTGCCAGCAGACCGGACAGGGCCAACTATGGCTACACCTTC. Translated, it gives CASRPDRANYGYTF. The chain links TRBV12-3 or TRBV12-4 to TRBJ1-2; 8 bases align to TRBD1. The CDR3 has 14 amino acids. The V and J ends lost 6 bases and 2 bases, in that order; junction bases with no gene match: 5.

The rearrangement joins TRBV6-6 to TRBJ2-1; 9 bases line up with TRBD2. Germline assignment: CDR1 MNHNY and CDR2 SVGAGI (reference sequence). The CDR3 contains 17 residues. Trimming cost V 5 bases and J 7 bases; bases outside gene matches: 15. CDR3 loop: CASSPRGLAGSFNEQFF. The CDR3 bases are TGTGCCAGCAGTCCCCGAGGTCTAGCGGGAAGTTTTAATGAGCAGTTCTTC.

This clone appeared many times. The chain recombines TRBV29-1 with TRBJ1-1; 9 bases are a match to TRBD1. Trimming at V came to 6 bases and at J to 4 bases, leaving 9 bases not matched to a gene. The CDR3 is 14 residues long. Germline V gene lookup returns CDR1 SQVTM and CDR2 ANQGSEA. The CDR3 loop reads CSVQRSTGGTEAFF. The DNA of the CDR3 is TGCAGCGTCCAACGGTCGACAGGGGGCACTGAAGCTTTCTTT.

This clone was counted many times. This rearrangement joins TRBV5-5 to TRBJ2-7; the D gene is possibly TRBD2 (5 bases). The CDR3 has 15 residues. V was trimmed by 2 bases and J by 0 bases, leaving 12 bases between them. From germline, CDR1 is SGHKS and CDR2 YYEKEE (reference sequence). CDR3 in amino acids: CASSFLAQSSYEQYV. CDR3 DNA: TGTGCCAGCAGCTTCTTAGCGCAGAGCTCCTACGAGCAGTACGTC.

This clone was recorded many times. The CDR3 loop reads CAISEPPHIAGGRDEQYF. DNA of the CDR3: TGTGCCATCAGTGAACCTCCTCATATAGCGGGAGGCCGCGACGAGCAGTACTTC. The chain couples TRBV10-3 to TRBJ2-7, with 10 nucleotides matching TRBD2. Unmatched junction bases numbered 16, after V lost 3 bases and J lost 5 bases. This CDR3 region has 18 residues. Germline CDR1 is ENHRY and CDR2 is SYGVKD.

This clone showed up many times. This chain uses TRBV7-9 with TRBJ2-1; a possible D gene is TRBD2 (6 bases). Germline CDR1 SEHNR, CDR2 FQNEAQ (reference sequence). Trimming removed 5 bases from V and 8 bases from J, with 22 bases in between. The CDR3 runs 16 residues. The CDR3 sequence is CASSPLPTSKMDEQFF. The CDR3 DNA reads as TGTGCCAGCAGCCCTCTCCCAACTAGCAAGATGGATGAGCAGTTCTTC.

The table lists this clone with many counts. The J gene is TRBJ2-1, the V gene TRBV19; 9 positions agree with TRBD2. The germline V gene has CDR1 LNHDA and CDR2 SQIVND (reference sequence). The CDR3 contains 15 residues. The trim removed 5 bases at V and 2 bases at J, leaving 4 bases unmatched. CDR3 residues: CASSSGLAAYNEQFF. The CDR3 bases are TGTGCCAGTAGTTCGGGACTAGCAGCCTACAATGAGCAGTTCTTC.

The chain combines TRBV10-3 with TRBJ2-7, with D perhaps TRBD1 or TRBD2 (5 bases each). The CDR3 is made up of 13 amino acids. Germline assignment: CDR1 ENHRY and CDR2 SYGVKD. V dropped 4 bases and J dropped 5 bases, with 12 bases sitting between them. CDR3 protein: CAISAREPHEQYF. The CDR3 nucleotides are TGTGCCATCAGTGCCAGGGAGCCCCACGAGCAGTACTTC.

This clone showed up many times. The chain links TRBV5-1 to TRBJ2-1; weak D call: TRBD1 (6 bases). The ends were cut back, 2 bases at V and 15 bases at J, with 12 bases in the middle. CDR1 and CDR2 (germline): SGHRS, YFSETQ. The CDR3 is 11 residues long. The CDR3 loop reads CASSLGRDTFF. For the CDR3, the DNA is TGCGCCAGCAGCTTAGGACGGGACACGTTCTTC.

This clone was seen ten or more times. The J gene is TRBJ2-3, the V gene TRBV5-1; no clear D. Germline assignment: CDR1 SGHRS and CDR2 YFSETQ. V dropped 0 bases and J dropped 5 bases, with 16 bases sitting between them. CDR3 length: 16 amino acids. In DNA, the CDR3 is TGCGCCAGCAGCTTGGGGTTAACCCTAGGTGGAGATACGCAGTATTTT. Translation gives CASSLGLTLGGDTQYF.

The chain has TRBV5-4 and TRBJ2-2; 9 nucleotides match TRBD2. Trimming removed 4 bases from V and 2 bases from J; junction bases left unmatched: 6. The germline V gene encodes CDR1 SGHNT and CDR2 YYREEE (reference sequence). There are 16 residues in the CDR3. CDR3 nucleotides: TGTGCCAGCAGCACTGGGACTAGCCGCAACACCGGGGAGCTGTTTTTT. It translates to CASSTGTSRNTGELFF.

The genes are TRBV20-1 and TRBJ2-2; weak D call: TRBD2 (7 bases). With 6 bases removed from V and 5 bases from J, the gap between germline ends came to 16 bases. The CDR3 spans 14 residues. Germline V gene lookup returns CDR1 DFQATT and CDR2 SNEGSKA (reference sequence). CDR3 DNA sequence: TGCAGTGCCCGGGGGGCGATGAGGACCGGGGAGCTGTTTTTT. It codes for CSARGAMRTGELFF.